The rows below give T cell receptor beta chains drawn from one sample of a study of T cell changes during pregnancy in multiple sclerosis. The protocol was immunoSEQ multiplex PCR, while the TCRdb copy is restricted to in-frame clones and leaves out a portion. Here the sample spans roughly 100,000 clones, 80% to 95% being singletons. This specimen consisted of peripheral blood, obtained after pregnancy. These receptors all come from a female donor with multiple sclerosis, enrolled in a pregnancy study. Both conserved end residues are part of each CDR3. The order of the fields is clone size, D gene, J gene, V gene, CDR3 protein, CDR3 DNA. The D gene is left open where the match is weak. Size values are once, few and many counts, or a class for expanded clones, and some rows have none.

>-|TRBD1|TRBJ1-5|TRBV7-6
CASSSQGAQPQHF
TGTGCCAGCAGCTCGCAGGGGGCTCAGCCCCAGCATTTT
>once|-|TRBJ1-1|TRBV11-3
CASSTGAGSRNTEAFF
TGTGCCAGCAGCACCGGAGCGGGGTCAAGGAACACTGAAGCTTTCTTT
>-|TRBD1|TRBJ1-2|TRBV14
CASSQGGQGDYGYTF
TGTGCCAGCAGCCAAGGTGGACAGGGAGACTATGGCTACACCTTC
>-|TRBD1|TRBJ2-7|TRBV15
CATSRDRQGKGGEQYF
TGTGCCACCAGCAGAGATCGACAGGGGAAGGGAGGCGAGCAGTACTTC
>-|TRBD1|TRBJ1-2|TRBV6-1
CATSPNPQGPGGYTF
TGTGCCACCTCACCCAACCCACAGGGGCCGGGGGGCTACACCTTC
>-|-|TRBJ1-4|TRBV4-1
CASSQSQGTMATNEKLFF
TGCGCCAGCAGCCAAAGTCAGGGGACAATGGCAACTAATGAAAAACTGTTTTTT
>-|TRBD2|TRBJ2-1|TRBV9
CASSVVAGGWNEQFF
TGTGCCAGCAGCGTAGTAGCGGGGGGATGGAATGAGCAGTTCTTC
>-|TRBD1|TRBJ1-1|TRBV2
CASSAGGTGGWRGTEAFF
TGTGCCAGCAGTGCGGGGGGGACAGGGGGCTGGAGGGGCACTGAAGCTTTCTTT
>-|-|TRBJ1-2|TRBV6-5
CASSPGTLANYGYTF
TGTGCCAGCAGCCCCGGGACACTCGCTAACTATGGCTACACCTTC
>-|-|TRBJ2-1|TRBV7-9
CASSLSFRVKNEQFF
TGTGCCAGCAGCCTGAGTTTCAGGGTTAAGAATGAGCAGTTCTTC
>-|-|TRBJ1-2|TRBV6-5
CASSYGRVYGYTF
TGTGCCAGCAGTTATGGCAGGGTCTATGGCTACACCTTC
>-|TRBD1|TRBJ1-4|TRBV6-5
CASRKTGGDEKLFF
TGTGCCAGCAGGAAAACAGGGGGTGACGAAAAACTGTTTTTT
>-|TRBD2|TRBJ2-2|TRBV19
CASSMALAGNTGELFF
TGTGCCAGTAGTATGGCGCTAGCGGGGAACACCGGGGAGCTGTTTTTT
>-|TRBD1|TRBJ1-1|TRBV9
CASSGQGRAEAFF
TGTGCCAGCAGCGGACAGGGTCGGGCTGAAGCTTTCTTT
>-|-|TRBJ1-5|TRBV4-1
CASSQEALGVKGQPQHF
TGCGCCAGCAGCCAAGAAGCCCTTGGAGTAAAGGGGCAGCCCCAGCATTTT
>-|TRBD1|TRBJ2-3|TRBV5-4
CASSSGQGTDTQYF
TGTGCCAGCAGCTCTGGACAGGGAACAGATACGCAGTATTTT
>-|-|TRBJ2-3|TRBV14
CASSQTGTYTDTQYF
TGTGCCAGCAGCCAAACCGGGACTTACACAGATACGCAGTATTTT
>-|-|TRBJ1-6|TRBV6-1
CASSERDSNSPLHF
TGTGCCAGCAGTGAAAGGGACTCAAATTCACCCCTCCACTTT
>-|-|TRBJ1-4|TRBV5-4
CASSSTGKATNEKLFF
TGTGCCAGCAGCTCCACAGGGAAGGCAACTAATGAAAAACTGTTTTTT
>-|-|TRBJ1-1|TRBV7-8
CASSLVLRVGTEAFF
TGTGCCAGCAGCTTAGTATTGAGGGTAGGCACTGAAGCTTTCTTT
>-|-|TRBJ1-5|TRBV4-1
CASSQDRTYSNQPQHF
TGCGCCAGCAGCCAAGATAGGACATATAGCAATCAGCCCCAGCATTTT
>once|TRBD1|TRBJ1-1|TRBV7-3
CASSSSDRGAEAFF
TGTGCCAGCAGCTCGTCGGACAGGGGGGCTGAAGCTTTCTTT
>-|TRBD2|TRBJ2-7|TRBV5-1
CASSLVTSGDYEQYF
TGCGCCAGCAGCTTAGTAACTAGCGGGGACTACGAGCAGTACTTC
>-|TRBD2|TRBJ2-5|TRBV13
CASSSLSGGTQETQYF
TGTGCCAGCAGCTCCCTTAGCGGGGGGACCCAAGAGACCCAGTACTTC
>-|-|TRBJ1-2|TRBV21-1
CASSLRRGDYGYTF
TGTGCCAGCAGCTTAAGACGGGGAGATTATGGCTACACCTTC
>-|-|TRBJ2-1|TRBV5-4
CASSLVGGGVEQFF
TGTGCCAGCAGCTTGGTAGGAGGGGGCGTTGAGCAGTTCTTC
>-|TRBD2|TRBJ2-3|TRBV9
CASSDPYPGGAGDTQYF
TGTGCCAGCAGTGATCCTTATCCCGGGGGGGCAGGAGATACGCAGTATTTT
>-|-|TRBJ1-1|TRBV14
CASSQDLRGMNTEAFF
TGTGCCAGCAGCCAAGATCTGCGGGGAATGAACACTGAAGCTTTCTTT
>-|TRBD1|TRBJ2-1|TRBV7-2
CASSPDRGAYNEQFF
TGTGCCAGCAGCCCGGACAGGGGTGCCTACAATGAGCAGTTCTTC
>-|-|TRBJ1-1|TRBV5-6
CASSLPSMNTEAFF
TGTGCCAGCAGCTTGCCCAGTATGAACACTGAAGCTTTCTTT
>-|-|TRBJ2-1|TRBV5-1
CASSLESASTSYNEQFF
TGCGCCAGCAGCTTGGAGTCTGCTAGCACATCCTACAATGAGCAGTTCTTC
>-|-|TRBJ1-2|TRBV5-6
CASSLAVYGYTF
TGTGCCAGCAGCTTGGCTGTCTATGGCTACACCTTC
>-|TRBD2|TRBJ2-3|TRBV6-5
CASSYSSGRYTDTQYF
TGTGCCAGCAGTTACTCTAGCGGGCGGTACACAGATACGCAGTATTTT
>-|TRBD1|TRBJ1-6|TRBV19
CASSHRTGADSPLHF
TGTGCCAGTAGCCACAGGACAGGGGCGGATTCACCCCTCCACTTT
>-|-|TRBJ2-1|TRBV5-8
CANLWEPITYNEQFF
TGTGCCAACCTATGGGAGCCCATAACCTACAATGAGCAGTTCTTC
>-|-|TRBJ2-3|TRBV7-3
CASSQGDTQYF
TGTGCCAGCAGCCAGGGAGATACGCAGTATTTT
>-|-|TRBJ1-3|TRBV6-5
CASSLGNTIYF
TGTGCCAGCAGCCTTGGAAACACCATATATTTT
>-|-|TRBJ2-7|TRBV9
CASSVTAGGLDEQYF
TGTGCCAGCAGCGTCACGGCGGGCGGCCTGGACGAGCAGTACTTC
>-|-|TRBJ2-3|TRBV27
CASSSPRGTQYF
TGTGCCAGCAGTTCCCCCAGGGGAACGCAGTATTTT
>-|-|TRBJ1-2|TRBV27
CASSLNPVLNYGYTF
TGTGCCAGCAGTTTAAACCCAGTCCTTAACTATGGCTACACCTTC
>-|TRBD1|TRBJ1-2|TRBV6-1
CASRSGTGILGYTF
TGTGCCAGCAGAAGCGGGACAGGGATTCTGGGCTACACCTTC
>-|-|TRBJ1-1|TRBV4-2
CASSQDGASPNTEAFF
TGTGCCAGCAGCCAAGATGGGGCCAGCCCTAACACTGAAGCTTTCTTT
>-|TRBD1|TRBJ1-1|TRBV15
CATSSPSVRGKNTEAFF
TGTGCCACCAGCAGTCCCTCCGTCAGGGGGAAAAACACTGAAGCTTTCTTT
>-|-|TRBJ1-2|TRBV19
CASTPAPRRNYGYTF
TGTGCCAGTACCCCAGCCCCAAGGAGGAACTATGGCTACACCTTC
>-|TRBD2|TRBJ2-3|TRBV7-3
CASSSTSGDTQYF
TGTGCCAGCAGCTCGACTAGCGGAGATACGCAGTATTTT
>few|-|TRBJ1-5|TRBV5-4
CASSLGGLDQPQHF
TGTGCCAGCAGCTTGGGAGGGCTGGATCAGCCCCAGCATTTT
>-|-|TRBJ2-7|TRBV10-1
CASPAQGPSYEQYF
TGCGCCAGCCCCGCGCAGGGCCCAAGCTACGAGCAGTACTTC
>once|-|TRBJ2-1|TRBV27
CASSSTNSYNEQFF
TGTGCCAGCAGTTCTACCAACTCCTACAATGAGCAGTTCTTC
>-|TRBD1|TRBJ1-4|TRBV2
CASGTGFREKLFF
TGTGCCAGCGGGACAGGGTTTAGAGAAAAACTGTTTTTT
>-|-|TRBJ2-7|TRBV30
CAWDSSGVRKYF
TGTGCCTGGGACAGTAGTGGGGTTAGGAAGTACTTC
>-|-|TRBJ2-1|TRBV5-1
CASRPTGHEQFF
TGCGCCAGCAGACCTACAGGCCATGAGCAGTTCTTC
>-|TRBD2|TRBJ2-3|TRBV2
CASSPSGFPTDTQYF
TGTGCCAGCAGCCCTAGCGGGTTCCCCACAGATACGCAGTATTTT
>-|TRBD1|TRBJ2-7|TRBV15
CATSRDRTGSYEQYF
TGTGCCACCAGCAGAGATCGGACAGGATCCTACGAGCAGTACTTC
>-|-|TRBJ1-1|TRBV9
CASSVRDNWVNTEAFF
TGTGCCAGCAGCGTTCGGGACAATTGGGTGAACACTGAAGCTTTCTTT
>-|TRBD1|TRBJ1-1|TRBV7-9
CASSYGQGGAFF
TGTGCCAGCAGCTACGGACAGGGAGGGGCTTTCTTT
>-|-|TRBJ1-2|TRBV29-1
CSVFPAGGYGYTF
TGCAGCGTTTTTCCGGCGGGGGGCTATGGCTACACCTTC
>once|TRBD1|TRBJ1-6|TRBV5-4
CASSPGQGANNSPLHF
TGTGCCAGCAGCCCGGGACAGGGGGCGAATAATTCACCCCTCCACTTT
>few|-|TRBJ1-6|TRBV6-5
CASSPGTTYNSPLHF
TGTGCCAGCAGTCCCGGGACAACTTATAATTCACCCCTCCACTTT
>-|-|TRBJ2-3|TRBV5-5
CASSLDGLFTDTQYF
TGTGCCAGCAGCTTGGATGGGCTCTTCACAGATACGCAGTATTTT